The 13 T cell receptor beta chains presented below share a single source sample, sequenced in a study of cytomegalovirus exposure and HLA in healthy donors. Repertoires were generated with immunoSEQ multiplex PCR, while TCRdb's copy carries only in-frame clones and drops some. Of about 130,000 clones in the sample, 89% were seen once. Sequenced material: PBMCs. All receptors derive from a young woman in good health and CMV-seropositive.

The chain recombines TRBV7-2 with TRBJ2-5; 10 bases are a match to TRBD1. Germline loops: CDR1 SGHTA, CDR2 FQGNSA. The CDR3 covers 14 residues. V dropped 6 bases and J dropped 5; count of bases not matched to a gene: 6. The CDR3 here is CASSWTGGLETQYF. The DNA for the CDR3 is TGTGCCAGCAGTTGGACAGGGGGGTTGGAGACCCAGTACTTC.

The chain uses TRBV9 and TRBJ2-5, with TRBD2 matching 7 bases. The CDR3 has 16 amino acids. Germline V lookup: CDR1 SGDLS, CDR2 YYNGEE. The V segment lost 0 bases and the J segment 9 bases; nucleotides outside the gene matches: 14. CDR3 DNA: TGTGCCAGCAGCGTAGAAGCATCTTCACCCCGGGGGGCCCAGTACTTC. Encoded protein: CASSVEASSPRGAQYF.

This chain connects TRBV4-2 to TRBJ2-5; weak D call: TRBD2 (5 bases). Germline loops: CDR1 LGHNA, CDR2 YNFKEQ. CDR3 length equals 14 residues. The V end was cut by 4 bases, the J end by 2 bases, with 11 bases between. Written as DNA, the CDR3 is TGTGCCAGCAGCCGTGAGGGCAGGCAAGAGACCCAGTACTTC. As protein: CASSREGRQETQYF.

CDR3 region: CASSQASAGQLYEQYF. In DNA, the CDR3 is TGTGCCAGCAGCCAAGCTTCGGCGGGACAGCTCTACGAGCAGTACTTC. This sequence joins TRBV7-9 and TRBJ2-7, with D tentatively TRBD1 (7 bases). CDR1 and CDR2 from the germline V gene are SEHNR and FQNEAQ (reference sequence). The CDR3 runs to 16 residues. Between the trimmed V and J ends, which lost 5 bases and 3 bases, there was a span of 20 bases.

The rearrangement links TRBV11-2 to TRBJ2-1, with TRBD2 as a possible D gene (7 bases). This CDR3 spans 17 amino acids. Germline values: CDR1 SGHAT, CDR2 FQNNGV. The V gene lost 5 bases and the J gene lost 0 bases, with 17 bases spanning the gap. The CDR3 spells CASSPLRGGLSYNEQFF. The CDR3 region has the DNA TGTGCCAGCAGCCCTCTCCGCGGGGGCCTCTCCTACAATGAGCAGTTCTTC.

This chain joins TRBV28 and TRBJ1-2, with TRBD1 identical over 7 bases. The CDR3 length is 15 residues. Losses at the gene ends were 6 bases for V and 8 bases for J; bases not matched to a gene: 15. Germline CDR1 reads MDHEN; CDR2 reads SYDVKM. CDR3 in amino acids: CASSPATDRSEGYTF. The CDR3 bases are TGTGCCAGCAGCCCAGCCACGGACAGGAGTGAAGGCTACACCTTC.

The chain is built from TRBV7-2 and TRBJ2-1, with TRBD1 matching over 9 bases. This CDR3 is built from 15 residues. Germline V CDR1 and CDR2: SGHTA, FQGNSA. Germline trimming cut 3 bases from V and 6 bases from J; bases unmatched to any gene: 6. The CDR3 bases are TGTGCCAGCAGCTTTGACAGGGGGGGGCTCAATGAGCAGTTCTTC. The encoded protein is CASSFDRGGLNEQFF.

The V gene is TRBV30, the J gene TRBJ1-3; no clear D. The V gene lost 2 bases and the J gene lost 4 bases, with 6 bases spanning the gap. Per germline, CDR1 GTSNPN and CDR2 SVGIG (reference sequence). CDR3 length: 12 amino acids. The CDR3 nucleotides read TGTGCCTGGAGTTCCAGGGGAAACACCATATATTTT. Translating it yields CAWSSRGNTIYF. The full variable domain, rest sourced from reference TRBV30 and TRBJ1-3, is SQTIHQWPATLVQPVGSPLSLECTVEGTSNPNLYWYRQAAGRGLQLLFYSVGIGQISSEVPQNLSASRPQDRQFILSSKKLLLSDSGFYLCAWSSRGNTIYFGEGSWLTVV.

The V gene is TRBV28, the J gene TRBJ1-5; no definite D call. Germline V gene data show CDR1 as MDHEN and CDR2 as SYDVKM. The CDR3 totals 14 residues. The V end lost 6 bases, the J end lost 5 bases, and 14 bases lay between the germline ends. The CDR3 reads CASRVAGSHQPQHF. The DNA for the CDR3 is TGTGCCAGCAGAGTGGCCGGGTCGCATCAGCCCCAGCATTTT.

This chain joins TRBV19 and TRBJ2-1; TRBD2 might be the D (6 bases). Germline V gene lookup returns CDR1 LNHDA and CDR2 SQIVND (reference sequence). The CDR3 sequence is 14 residues long. Trimming removed 5 bases from V and 4 bases from J, with 12 bases in between. CDR3 amino acids: CASSGRGLYNEQFF. The CDR3 DNA reads as TGTGCCAGTAGTGGACGGGGGTTGTACAATGAGCAGTTCTTC. The variable domain in full, completed from reference TRBV19 and TRBJ2-1, reads DGGITQSPKYLFRKEGQNVTLSCEQNLNHDAMYWYRQDPGQGLRLIYYSQIVNDFQKGDIAEGYSVSREKKESFPLTVTSAQKNPTAFYLCASSGRGLYNEQFFGPGTRLTVL.

This clone was counted a few times. This chain joins TRBV28 and TRBJ2-5; tentatively, D is TRBD1 (7 bases). The germline V and J ends were trimmed by 3 bases and 4 bases, with 27 bases remaining between them. The CDR3 is 19 amino acids. Germline-derived CDR1 and CDR2 are MDHEN and SYDVKM. The DNA for the CDR3 is TGTGCCAGCAGTTTCTATTTCCGCGGAGGGGGCGCGGACCTAGAGACCCAGTACTTC. It translates to CASSFYFRGGGADLETQYF.

The rearrangement links TRBV15 to TRBJ2-5; D call uncertain. V was clipped by 0 bases and J by 4 bases, with 15 bases between them. Germline values: CDR1 LNHNV, CDR2 YYDKDF (reference sequence). The CDR3 is 16 residues long. CDR3 in amino acids: CATSRDFAGRVETQYF. The CDR3, as DNA: TGTGCCACCAGCAGAGATTTCGCCGGTCGGGTAGAGACCCAGTACTTC.

The CDR3: CASSRTGLNTEAFF. CDR3 DNA: TGTGCCAGTAGCCGGACAGGCTTGAACACTGAAGCTTTCTTT. The chain is built from TRBV19 and TRBJ1-1; 7 bases match TRBD1. The CDR3 runs to 14 residues. CDR1 and CDR2 (germline): LNHDA, SQIVND (reference sequence). Trimming took 6 bases from V and 0 from J; bases not matched to a gene: 4.